The 13 T cell receptor beta chains presented below share a single source sample, sequenced in a study of cytomegalovirus exposure and HLA in healthy donors. Both 60 Vbeta primers and 13 Jbeta primers went into the PCR. The method was immunoSEQ multiplex PCR; TCRdb's version includes in-frame clones alone and lacks a portion of them. The sample contains about 150,000 clones, roughly a tenth of which appear only once. The sample consisted of PBMCs. Receptor source: a male donor in good health and CMV-seronegative.

V gene TRBV28 combines with J gene TRBJ2-5, with a tentative D call TRBD1 (6 bases). Looked up from germline, CDR1 is MDHEN and CDR2 is SYDVKM. The germline V and J ends were trimmed by 6 bases and 0 bases, with 17 bases remaining between them. CDR3 size: 16 residues. The CDR3 nucleotides read TGTGCCAGCAGAGGGACCCGGGCAGGGGACCAAGAGACCCAGTACTTC. It encodes CASRGTRAGDQETQYF.

The rearrangement links TRBV28 to TRBJ2-2; D is perhaps TRBD1 (5 bases). Germline V gives CDR1 MDHEN, CDR2 SYDVKM. The V gene lost 5 bases and the J gene lost 1 base, with 8 bases spanning the gap. The CDR3 covers 14 residues. The CDR3 region is CASSRGQNTGELFF. The DNA for the CDR3 is TGTGCCAGCAGTCGAGGACAGAACACCGGGGAGCTGTTTTTT. Supplemented by reference TRBV28 and TRBJ2-2, the full variable domain reads DVKVTQSSRYLVKRTGEKVFLECVQDMDHENMFWYRQDPGLGLRLIYFSYDVKMKEKGDIPEGYSVSREKKERFSLILESASTNQTSMYLCASSRGQNTGELFFGEGSRLTVL.

The chain couples TRBV19 to TRBJ2-7; D gene uncertain. Trimming cost V 4 bases and J 5 bases, with 12 bases left between them. The germline gives CDR1 LNHDA, CDR2 SQIVND (reference sequence). CDR3 length equals 13 residues. The DNA for the CDR3 is TGTGCCAGTAGTAGTTCGTCTACTAACGAGCAGTACTTC. Its protein is CASSSSSTNEQYF.

The chain carries TRBV10-3 and TRBJ2-7, with TRBD2 matching 13 bases. Trimming took 7 bases from V and 4 from J; bases not matched to a gene: 13. The germline CDR1 and CDR2 sequences are ENHRY and SYGVKD. The CDR3 consists of 17 residues. The CDR3 spells CAITDGLAGDPGYEQYF. The CDR3 DNA follows: TGTGCCATCACCGACGGACTAGCGGGAGACCCAGGGTACGAGCAGTACTTC.

This clone was found a few times. This chain links TRBV2 with TRBJ1-5; no firm D call. Germline values: CDR1 SNHLY, CDR2 FYNNEI. The CDR3 is 12 amino acids. The V gene lost 7 bases and the J gene lost 5 bases, with 9 bases spanning the gap. The CDR3 spells CASKSGDQPQHF. Written as DNA, the CDR3 is TGTGCCAGCAAAAGCGGGGATCAGCCCCAGCATTTT.

V is TRBV6-5 and J is TRBJ1-2; 8 nucleotides match TRBD1. The germline V gene encodes CDR1 MNHEY and CDR2 SVGAGI. The CDR3 has 15 residues. V was clipped by 0 bases and J by 3 bases; unmatched bases: 3. The CDR3 DNA sequence: TGTGCCAGCAGTTACTCGGCAGGGGGCGACTATGGCTACACCTTC. Protein sequence: CASSYSAGGDYGYTF.

The chain is built from TRBV7-9 and TRBJ1-5, with 9 bases aligning to TRBD1. The ends lost 5 bases at V and 1 base at J; junction bases unmatched: 9. This CDR3 contains 17 residues. The germline V gene encodes CDR1 SEHNR and CDR2 FQNEAQ (reference sequence). In DNA, the CDR3 is TGTGCCAGCAGCCGATCGGACAGGGGAGGGAGCAATCAGCCCCAGCATTTT. This encodes CASSRSDRGGSNQPQHF.

The chain is built from TRBV4-2 and TRBJ2-5; TRBD1 aligns across 8 bases. Germline-derived CDR1 and CDR2 are LGHNA and YNFKEQ. J lost 1 base, V lost 3 bases, and 10 bases had no gene match. The CDR3 is made up of 17 amino acids. CDR3 residues: CASSHTAGTGLQETQYF. The DNA for the CDR3 is TGTGCCAGCAGCCATACTGCCGGGACAGGCCTCCAAGAGACCCAGTACTTC.

This clone was seen a few times. The chain employs TRBV6-6 and TRBJ2-4, with 8 nucleotides matching TRBD1. The CDR3 totals 15 residues. V shed 6 bases and J 4 bases; nucleotides not matched to a gene: 8. Germline V gives CDR1 MNHNY, CDR2 SVGAGI (reference sequence). This CDR3 is CASSPLWTGKNIQYF. Written as DNA, the CDR3 is TGTGCCAGCAGCCCCCTATGGACAGGGAAAAACATTCAGTACTTC.

This clone was recorded a few times. The chain carries TRBV27 and TRBJ2-1, with D tentatively TRBD2 (6 bases). Germline CDR1 reads MNHEY; CDR2 reads SMNVEV (reference sequence). With 3 bases removed from V and 0 bases from J, the gap between germline ends came to 18 bases. CDR3 size: 18 residues. CDR3: CASSFAGRSGGSYNEQFF. The CDR3 DNA reads as TGTGCCAGCAGTTTCGCAGGGAGGTCAGGCGGCTCCTACAATGAGCAGTTCTTC.

This clone has more than one count but fewer than ten. The CDR3 sequence is CASSPVASGDTGELFF. The CDR3 DNA is TGTGCCAGCAGCCCCGTCGCTAGCGGGGACACCGGGGAGCTGTTTTTT. V and J are TRBV4-2 and TRBJ2-2; TRBD2 matches 9 bases. The CDR3 sequence is 16 residues long. Germline V gene lookup returns CDR1 LGHNA and CDR2 YNFKEQ. V shed 4 bases and J 3 bases; nucleotides not matched to a gene: 6.

J is TRBJ1-4 and V is TRBV5-1; possible D gene TRBD1, 5 bases. Germline loops: CDR1 SGHRS, CDR2 YFSETQ. V was cut by 4 bases and J by 8 bases, with 15 bases left in between. There are 14 residues in the CDR3. The CDR3 reads CASSPDSGVEKLFF. CDR3 DNA sequence: TGCGCCAGCAGCCCGGACTCGGGGGTCGAAAAACTGTTTTTT. The full variable domain, its missing parts supplied by reference TRBV5-1 and TRBJ1-4, is KAGVTQTPRYLIKTRGQQVTLSCSPISGHRSVSWYQQTPGQGLQFLFEYFSETQRNKGNFPGRFSGRQFSNSRSEMNVSTLELGDSALYLCASSPDSGVEKLFFGSGTQLSVL.

This clone was found a few times. Within the sample, other DNA sequences also encode this same CDR3. V gene TRBV9 combines with J gene TRBJ1-1; TRBD1 matches at 8 bases. Germline values: CDR1 SGDLS, CDR2 YYNGEE. The J segment lost 4 bases and the V segment lost 7 bases, leaving 6 bases of the junction unmatched. This CDR3 has 13 amino acids. CDR3 sequence (DNA): TGTGCCAGCCGCGGCCAGGGGGCCACTGAAGCTTTCTTT. Translation gives CASRGQGATEAFF.